The clone carrying this T cell receptor (beta chain) showed up just a few times. Its antigen remains unidentified. This sample was included in a study of T cell responses to AZD1222 COVID-19 vaccine. Pooling was applied to second doses at about 4 or about 12 weeks. This CDR3 has 14 amino acids. The V end lost 4 bases, the J end lost 9 bases, and 16 bases lay between the germline ends. Looked up from germline, CDR1 is SGHTA and CDR2 is FQGNSA. Findings and caveats of the study: Repertoires were sampled only after the peak T cell response. Donor demographics were predominantly white British with a female majority; clonal diversity may be underestimated.

The method was immunoSEQ multiplex PCR; TCRdb's version includes in-frame clones alone and lacks a portion of them. The repertoire consists of around 80,000 clones, with 92% occurring once and the leading ten covering roughly 4.7%. The source is an adult who received the AZD1222 COVID-19 vaccine. This chain uses TRBV7-2 with TRBJ2-1; D is tentatively TRBD1 or TRBD2 (5 bases each). Sequenced material: peripheral blood, taken 28 days after the second AZD1222 dose. CDR3 sequence (DNA): TGTGCCAGCAGCTGGGGCGGACCCCGGGGTGAGCAGTTCTTC. This encodes CASSWGGPRGEQFF.